This is a list of T cell receptor beta chains from one sample in a study of tumor and adjacent non-tumor tissue in lung cancer. TCRdb fed the multiplex PCR reads into MiXCR, producing one record per CDR3 protein. The sample yields some 100,000 distinct CDR3 sequences, less than 85% seen once. Source material: distant non-tumor lung tissue. All receptors come from a man between 60 and 75 years old with small cell lung cancer. Each CDR3 is given without its conserved first and last residue. D genes are given only for firm matches. A clone size is listed for some rows: how often the clone was seen (once, few, many), or a class if it is expanded.

CDR3 length | J gene | clone size | V gene | D gene | CDR3 protein
18 | TRBJ2-1 | many | TRBV5-5 | - | ASSSKPSLRGGSSYNEQF
12 | TRBJ2-2 | - | TRBV29-1 | - | SVVSSVNTGELI
12 | TRBJ1-6 | many | TRBV12-3/TRBV12-4 | TRBD1 | ASSPTGQGSPLH
11 | TRBJ2-5 | - | TRBV29-1 | TRBD1 | SVPGQGGETHY
12 | TRBJ2-3 | many | TRBV6-1 | - | ASSELGAEDTQY
14 | TRBJ2-1 | - | TRBV6-5 | TRBD2 | ASSYPPSGRGNELF
9 | TRBJ1-1 | - | TRBV29-1 | - | EGDSDTEAF
13 | TRBJ1-2 | - | TRBV7-8 | - | VCSLVGIEDAGYT
13 | TRBJ2-7 | - | TRBV11-2 | - | ASCLASRDSYEQY
12 | TRBJ2-1 | - | TRBV6-2/TRBV6-3 | - | AYGGTETSNEQF
14 | TRBJ2-5 | - | TRBV11-2 | TRBD2 | ASSSLLLAGGETQY
13 | TRBJ1-1 | - | TRBV27 | - | DSSRAGYPNTETF
10 | TRBJ2-7 | once | TRBV29-1 | - | SAMTAPNKQN
13 | TRBJ2-3 | once | TRBV5-1 | - | ASSLIGPCTDMQY
14 | TRBJ2-1 | few | TRBV6-2/TRBV6-3 | TRBD2 | ASSRLRAGGYNEQF
17 | TRBJ2-1 | - | TRBV4-2 | TRBD1 | ACSYQTGARLRRYNEQF
12 | TRBJ1-5 | - | TRBV6-6 | - | ASSPAGGNQPQH
13 | TRBJ1-1 | - | TRBV6-1 | - | VSRLDLAMNTEAF
13 | TRBJ1-5 | few | TRBV13 | - | AGSLGTDSNQPQH
15 | TRBJ2-2 | - | TRBV4-1 | TRBD2 | TSSSRSSGTNIGELF
13 | TRBJ2-3 | many | TRBV20-1 | TRBD2 | SAEQREGSTDTQY
15 | TRBJ2-2 | once | TRBV18 | - | ASSPDPGKGSSGELF
11 | TRBJ2-5 | many | TRBV29-1 | TRBD1 | SVEGTVQETQY
13 | TRBJ2-7 | once | TRBV29-1 | - | SVEDLGTPPYEQY
15 | TRBJ2-4 | - | TRBV6-1 | TRBD1 | ASSGFRTGVTKNIQY
12 | TRBJ2-4 | - | TRBV4-2 | TRBD2 | ASSQLVSGDIQY
13 | TRBJ2-1 | - | TRBV6-1 | - | ASSTATGSYNAQF
12 | TRBJ2-1 | - | TRBV11-2 | - | ATQERQSDNEQF
11 | TRBJ2-7 | - | TRBV4-1 | - | ASGFDRHYEQY
14 | TRBJ2-7 | - | TRBV20-1 | TRBD2 | SASKPGLADHSEQY
11 | TRBJ1-5 | once | TRBV29-1 | - | SVLGGLDQPQH
11 | TRBJ1-2 | - | TRBV10-2 | - | ASSDSRRIGYT
12 | TRBJ2-1 | - | TRBV6-2/TRBV6-3 | TRBD2 | ASSGLAAYNEHL
14 | TRBJ2-3 | many | TRBV20-1 | TRBD2 | SATLGLAGVSETQY
9 | TRBJ2-1 | many | TRBV5-3 | - | ARSSYNEQF
11 | TRBJ1-5 | - | TRBV11-2 | TRBD1 | ADSLDRGQAQH
12 | TRBJ2-7 | - | TRBV20-1 | TRBD1 | SAQATGGRDEQH